This T cell receptor beta chain was captured by sequencing in a study of molecular identifiers for immune sequencing clone quantification (dated by TCRdb to between 2017 and 2018). With regard to the full study: For a replicate experiment, RNA from roughly 21,000 or 96,000 naive CD8 T cells was divided into five aliquots, and four of the five aliquots were sequenced. CD8 T cells were used in a methods study to benchmark molecular-identifier clustering-based TCR repertoire sequencing (MIDCIRS) and TCR RNA copy counting.

The investigation overall reported the following: Highly expanded clone sizes could be underestimated if identical TCR molecules share a barcode. The naive libraries included spiked-in Jurkat TCR RNA (fewer than eleven copies' worth), and this RNA is not part of the donor repertoire. In CMV-specific effector cells, clones with more than 20 RNA copies contained over 99% of molecules, whereas in naive cells such clones contained under 1% of molecules. Modeling estimated about three recovered TCR RNA copies per cell, compared with about ten by digital PCR, which implies around 33% capture efficiency. When barcode sub-clustering was not used, chimeric consensus sequences inflated TCR diversity, with chimeras reaching as high as 47%. Even against a background of approximately 1 million naive CD8 T cells, spiked-in Jurkat TCR RNA amounting to a single cell's worth was reported to be detectable.

Naive CD8 T cell libraries were made from around 18,000 to 910,000 sorted cells using 10%, 30% or 50% of purified RNA. Naive CD8 T cells were FACS-sorted as CD8+CD4-CCR7+CD45RA+ on a BD FACSAria II into RLT Plus buffer. Roughly nine TCR copies' worth of Jurkat RNA were spiked into about 19,000-1,000,000 naive CD8 T cell samples to test detection sensitivity. Enrichment of CD8 T cells was done with RosetteSep CD8+ T Cell Enrichment Cocktail plus Ficoll-Paque, and ACK red cell lysis came afterward. Regarding this clonotype: This receptor's antigen is unknown. It may be a read error: a sequence one base away is much more abundant.

Library prep was done by PCR. Instrument on record: NextSeq 500. Preparation of bulk TCR libraries followed a previously described approach, with the TCR primers listed in Table S5. The Qiagen AllPrep DNA/RNA kit was used to purify total RNA. Before analysis, reads from multiple sequencing runs of the same library were pooled. In the authors' own workflow: Only reads with exact TCR constant sequence were kept, trimmed to 150 nt, and grouped by their 12-nt molecular barcodes. Reads in each barcode group were sub-clustered using a 15% Levenshtein threshold, and a quality-weighted consensus sequence was built for each RNA molecule. Non-functional sequences were excluded, and lower-count sequences lying one edit away from another sequence were also excluded. Based on fitting two negative binomial distributions, any barcode sub-cluster with under 20% of the maximum read count was discarded. Using fastp trimming at Q25 and MiXCR clonotype assembly, TCRdb reanalyzed the public sequencing data and kept in-frame beta chains. Rows matching on CDR3 protein sequence are summarized as one entry with the most common DNA and genes. TCRdb assigned the V and J calls; the authors' analysis was not used. The sample contains roughly 630,000 distinct CDR3 sequences, 25% of them found a single time. 0.75% to 0.8% of the sample comes from the top ten.

According to the germline V gene, CDR1 reads SGHRS and CDR2 reads YFSETQ. V is reduced by 0 bases and J by 5 bases, leaving a spacing of 15 bases between them. Including cysteine and phenylalanine, the CDR3 has 15 amino acids. This entry keeps only the CDR3 DNA: 45 bases, framed from base 1. This receptor chain uses TRBV5-1 and TRBJ2-7; TRBD1 might be the D gene, on 5 matching bases. Sequencing was performed on naive CD8+ T cells from blood, with Jurkat cell RNA spiked in. What the cell subset or site label conveys for this sample: FACS-sorted CD8+CD4-CCR7+CD45RA+ naive T cells. This clonotype originated in a human donor in good health. Some libraries in this study had Jurkat cell RNA spiked in. The CDR3 region has the sequence CASSLAEQAIDEQYF. At the DNA level, the sequence is TGCGCCAGCAGCTTGGCAGAACAGGCAATAGACGAGCAGTACTTC.